A selection of T cell receptor beta chains follows, all from one sample in a study of blood T cell repertoires in COVID-19. Assay: immunoSEQ multiplex PCR; the TCRdb copy retains only in-frame clones and omits some. The table has around 170,000 clones, over 80% seen once; the top ten hold about an eighth. Sequencing was performed on peripheral blood. The receptor set was obtained from an older man who had recovered from COVID-19. Both conserved end residues are part of each CDR3. Each record gives: V gene, J gene, clone size, D gene, CDR3 DNA, CDR3 protein. The D gene is left open where the match is weak. A row's size may be missing; if present it is once, few, many or a size class.

V gene: TRBV12-1; J gene: TRBJ1-2; clone size: .; D gene: .; CDR3 DNA: TGTGCCAGCAGCCGAACCGGGACAGGATTTAACTATGGCTACACCTTC; CDR3 protein: CASSRTGTGFNYGYTF
V gene: TRBV6-6; J gene: TRBJ2-2; clone size: .; D gene: .; CDR3 DNA: TGTGCCAGCACCTCCGTGGGACTTAACACCGGGGAGCTGTTTTTT; CDR3 protein: CASTSVGLNTGELFF
V gene: TRBV5-1; J gene: TRBJ2-5; clone size: .; D gene: TRBD2; CDR3 DNA: TGCGCCAGCAGCCCGGGGGTAGCGGGAATGCAAGAGACCCAGTACTTC; CDR3 protein: CASSPGVAGMQETQYF
V gene: TRBV11-2; J gene: TRBJ2-5; clone size: once; D gene: .; CDR3 DNA: TGTGCCAGCAGCCAGACTCGAGTGGAGGAGTACTTC; CDR3 protein: CASSQTRVEEYF
V gene: TRBV7-3; J gene: TRBJ1-3; clone size: once; D gene: .; CDR3 DNA: TGTGCCAGCAGCTTAATGCCGGGGTTCTCTGGAAACACCATATATTTT; CDR3 protein: CASSLMPGFSGNTIYF
V gene: TRBV6-5; J gene: TRBJ1-1; clone size: .; D gene: TRBD1; CDR3 DNA: TGTGCCAGCATCCCCGGGAGGGGGCTAGGAGCTTTCTTT; CDR3 protein: CASIPGRGLGAFF
V gene: TRBV25-1; J gene: TRBJ1-1; clone size: .; D gene: .; CDR3 DNA: TGTGCCAGCAGTGCCGCAGGGAGGGGCAACACTGAAGCTTTCTTT; CDR3 protein: CASSAAGRGNTEAFF
V gene: TRBV4-3; J gene: TRBJ1-1; clone size: .; D gene: TRBD1; CDR3 DNA: TGCGCCAGCAGCCAAGGGTTGGACAGGCTCGGCACTGAAGCTTTCTTT; CDR3 protein: CASSQGLDRLGTEAFF
V gene: TRBV5-5; J gene: TRBJ2-1; clone size: .; D gene: TRBD2; CDR3 DNA: TGTGCCAGCAGCTTCGGGGGAGGGAGTGAGCAGTTCTTC; CDR3 protein: CASSFGGGSEQFF
V gene: TRBV12-3/TRBV12-4; J gene: TRBJ1-1; clone size: .; D gene: .; CDR3 DNA: TGTGCCAGCAGTCATCGGGAGCACACTGAAGCTTTCTTT; CDR3 protein: CASSHREHTEAFF
V gene: TRBV9; J gene: TRBJ1-2; clone size: few; D gene: .; CDR3 DNA: TGTGCCAGCAGCGCCGGGACACCGAACTATGGCTACACCTTC; CDR3 protein: CASSAGTPNYGYTF
V gene: TRBV9; J gene: TRBJ1-1; clone size: .; D gene: .; CDR3 DNA: TGTGCCAGCAGCGTAGATCACACGAACACTGAAGCTTTCTTT; CDR3 protein: CASSVDHTNTEAFF
V gene: TRBV2; J gene: TRBJ2-1; clone size: .; D gene: TRBD1; CDR3 DNA: TGTGCCCGATTGGGACAGGTAACGAATGAGCAGTTCTTC; CDR3 protein: CARLGQVTNEQFF
V gene: TRBV11-3; J gene: TRBJ2-1; clone size: .; D gene: TRBD2; CDR3 DNA: TGTGCCAGCAGCATAGGGGCGGGAGGGTTTAATGAGCAGTTCTTC; CDR3 protein: CASSIGAGGFNEQFF
V gene: TRBV3-1/TRBV3-2; J gene: TRBJ2-4; clone size: .; D gene: TRBD2; CDR3 DNA: TGTGCCAGCAGCCAAGATACGGGGGGAAGGCAACTAGCCAAAAACATTCAGTACTTC; CDR3 protein: CASSQDTGGRQLAKNIQYF
V gene: TRBV6-5; J gene: TRBJ1-4; clone size: .; D gene: .; CDR3 DNA: TGTGCCAGCAAGAGGCAGTTTAATGAAAAACTGTTTTTT; CDR3 protein: CASKRQFNEKLFF
V gene: TRBV6-5; J gene: TRBJ2-1; clone size: .; D gene: TRBD2; CDR3 DNA: TGTGCCAGCAGTTCCGGGGGGACTAGCGTCAATGAGCAGTTCTTC; CDR3 protein: CASSSGGTSVNEQFF
V gene: TRBV6-2/TRBV6-3; J gene: TRBJ2-7; clone size: .; D gene: TRBD2; CDR3 DNA: TGTGCCAGCAGTTACCAATATGTGACTAGCGGGAGGGTCACCTACGAGCAGTACTTC; CDR3 protein: CASSYQYVTSGRVTYEQYF
V gene: TRBV5-1; J gene: TRBJ2-5; clone size: .; D gene: .; CDR3 DNA: TGCGCCAGCAGCTTGACCAGGGGTTCCACCCTCCAAGAGACCCAGTACTTC; CDR3 protein: CASSLTRGSTLQETQYF
V gene: TRBV18; J gene: TRBJ2-7; clone size: .; D gene: .; CDR3 DNA: TGTGCCAGCTCACTACAAGTCTACGAGCAGTACTTC; CDR3 protein: CASSLQVYEQYF